The T cell receptor (beta chain) described here comes from a study of immune heterogeneity within non-small cell lung tumors. CDR3 length: 14 residues. CDR1 SNHLY and CDR2 FYNNEI come from the germline V gene. The V and J ends lost 11 bases and 4 bases respectively, with 17 bases between them. With approximately 600 ng used per sample, the template was genomic DNA from bulk tumor. Widely spaced biopsies, several per primary tumor, were obtained at surgery. Enrolled individuals presented with untreated, newly diagnosed non-small cell lung cancer and received curative surgery. A multiplex PCR containing 32 V primers and 13 J primers was used to amplify TCR beta CDR3. TCRdb fed the multiplex PCR reads into MiXCR, producing one record per CDR3 protein. The data show some 11,000 distinct CDR3 sequences, just under 30% seen once. This clonotype was picked up many times. The antigen is not known. General observations from the study: Clonotypes of T-cell receptor beta found at high frequency were largely distinct between individual patients.

Sequenced input: lung tumor tissue. This sequence joins TRBV2 and TRBJ2-2; D possibly corresponds to TRBD1 (8 bases). This receptor was taken from a woman between 45 and 60 years old with non-small cell lung cancer. The CDR3 here is CASKTGEGTGELFF. DNA of the CDR3: TGTGCCTCCAAGACAGGGGAGGGCACCGGGGAGCTGTTTTTT. The full variable domain, rest sourced from reference TRBV2 and TRBJ2-2, is EPEVTQTPSHQVTQMGQEVILRCVPISNHLYFYWYRQILGQKVEFLVSFYNNEISEKSEIFDDQFSVERPDGSNFTLKIRSTKLEDSAMYFCASKTGEGTGELFFGEGSRLTVL.